One sample yielded the 10 T cell receptor beta chains listed below, sequenced in a study of blood T cell repertoires in COVID-19. Some clones are missing from TCRdb's copy, which holds only in-frame ones; the method was immunoSEQ multiplex PCR. The sample includes 200,000 to 250,000 clones, around 84% of them seen just once. The sample consisted of peripheral blood. The receptors come from a woman aged 80 or older with COVID-19, enrolled during active disease.

This clone was seen only once. This chain connects TRBV10-2 to TRBJ2-7, with a possible D match to TRBD1 (6 bases). The CDR3 is 12 amino acids. V lost 3 bases to trimming and J lost 4 bases, with 7 bases between them. CDR1 WSHSY and CDR2 SAAADI come from the germline V gene. The CDR3 loop reads CASSETGYEQYV. The CDR3 DNA sequence: TGCGCCAGCAGTGAAACAGGGTACGAGCAGTACGTC.

V is TRBV19 and J is TRBJ2-1; 10 positions agree with TRBD2. Germline V gives CDR1 LNHDA, CDR2 SQIVND (reference sequence). V lost 4 bases, J lost 3 bases, and 6 bases stayed unmatched. The CDR3 contains 16 residues. CDR3 loop: CASSNPWTSGYNEQFF. The DNA of the CDR3 is TGTGCCAGTAGTAATCCCTGGACTAGCGGCTACAATGAGCAGTTCTTC.

The chain joins TRBV28 to TRBJ2-1; 8 bases map to TRBD1. With V trimmed by 5 bases and J by 7 bases, 10 bases remained unmatched. This CDR3 region has 15 residues. Germline loops: CDR1 MDHEN, CDR2 SYDVKM. The CDR3 nucleotides are TGTGCCAGCAGTCTTCGGACAGGGTATAGTAATGAGCAGTTCTTC. Translation gives CASSLRTGYSNEQFF. Together with reference TRBV28 and TRBJ2-1, the CDR3 gives the full variable domain: DVKVTQSSRYLVKRTGEKVFLECVQDMDHENMFWYRQDPGLGLRLIYFSYDVKMKEKGDIPEGYSVSREKKERFSLILESASTNQTSMYLCASSLRTGYSNEQFFGPGTRLTVL.

The chain combines TRBV12-3 or TRBV12-4 with TRBJ2-5; D call uncertain. The CDR3 is made up of 12 amino acids. V gave up 10 bases and J gave up 7 bases, with 16 bases separating them. For the CDR3, the DNA is TGTGCCACCCTTGGTTTCTCGGGGACCCAGTACTTC. Protein product: CATLGFSGTQYF.

A note on this clone: Sequence at one end of the junction differs from germline and may be a read error. The chain carries TRBV20-1 and TRBJ1-2; D might be TRBD1 (6 bases). The CDR3 is 11 amino acids. In germline, CDR1 is DFQATT, CDR2 SNEGSKA (reference sequence). This chain's CDR3 is CSARGGGGYTF. In DNA, the CDR3 is TGCAGTGCAAGAGGGGGGGGAGGCTACACCTTC.

This chain uses TRBV7-6 with TRBJ2-3, with D perhaps TRBD1 (5 bases). Trimming removed 5 bases from V and 4 bases from J, with 19 bases in between. This CDR3 contains 16 residues. Germline-derived CDR1 and CDR2 are SGHVS and FNYEAQ. CDR3 amino acids: CASSPMTVSKADTQYF. The CDR3 nucleotides are TGTGCCAGCAGCCCGATGACAGTTTCGAAGGCAGATACGCAGTATTTT.

V gene TRBV29-1 combines with J gene TRBJ2-3; D perhaps matches TRBD1 (6 bases). Looked up from germline, CDR1 is SQVTM and CDR2 is ANQGSEA. V gave up 5 bases and J gave up 2 bases, with 17 bases separating them. The CDR3 spans 15 residues. The CDR3, as DNA: TGCAGCGTTCCCCGGACAGAAATTAACACAGATACGCAGTATTTT. Translating it yields CSVPRTEINTDTQYF.

This clone was found a few times. The chain links TRBV19 to TRBJ1-5; the D is unclear. V was trimmed by 3 bases and J by 2 bases, leaving 11 bases between them. Germline loops: CDR1 LNHDA, CDR2 SQIVND (reference sequence). The CDR3 loop spans 15 amino acids. The DNA of the CDR3 is TGTGCCAGTAGTATTCCCGGTGATGGCAATCAGCCCCAGCATTTT. Protein sequence: CASSIPGDGNQPQHF.

The chain is built from TRBV5-4 and TRBJ1-2, with TRBD1 as a possible D gene (5 bases). Between the trimmed V and J ends, which lost 7 bases and 7 bases, there was a span of 17 bases. Germline V gives CDR1 SGHNT, CDR2 YYREEE (reference sequence). The CDR3 consists of 13 residues. The CDR3: CASASLGAGGYTF. The CDR3 DNA reads as TGTGCCAGCGCCTCTCTTGGGGCTGGTGGCTACACCTTC.

V is TRBV29-1 and J is TRBJ2-2; TRBD1 aligns across 9 bases. This CDR3 comprises 15 residues. The V and J ends lost 6 bases and 2 bases, in that order; junction bases with no gene match: 7. Germline V lookup: CDR1 SQVTM, CDR2 ANQGSEA. The CDR3 sequence is CSVTTGQGNTGELFF. CDR3 sequence (DNA): TGCAGCGTGACAACGGGACAGGGTAACACCGGGGAGCTGTTTTTT.